This T cell receptor (beta chain) was captured in a study of HIV-infected patients and healthy controls. This clonotype occurred a few times. Per the germline V gene, CDR1 is SGHAT and CDR2 is FQNNGV. The V and J ends lost 0 bases and 1 base respectively, with 3 bases between them. CDR3 length equals 13 residues. TCRdb redid the calling of the 5' RACE reads with MiXCR, one entry per CDR3 protein. The sample has 65,000 to 70,000 distinct CDR3 sequences, about 15% seen once. This receptor was obtained from a human donor in good health. Sequencing input: CD4+ T cells from blood. V is TRBV11-2 and J is TRBJ1-1; D gene ambiguous. DNA of the CDR3: TGTGCCAGCAGCTTAGAGAGGAACACTGAAGCTTTCTTT. As protein: CASSLERNTEAFF.